This T cell receptor beta chain stems from a study of shared clonotypes between healthy human individuals. Overall study results and limits: Represented genetic and exposure-history diversity was restricted by having few donors.

Germline loops: CDR1 SGHDT, CDR2 YYEEEE. This CDR3 has 14 residues. Trimming left V 0 bases short and J 3 bases short, with 7 bases between. Generated by immunoSEQ multiplex PCR, the TCRdb table keeps only in-frame clones and is missing some. The data hold around 2,000,000 clones, with around 93% observed a single time. CD45RO-negative CD8 cells positively selected for CCR7 made up the naive population, which excluded terminally differentiated effector memory CD45RA+ cells. About this clone: The antigen remains unidentified.

Sequencing was done on a sample of naive CD8+ T cells from PBMCs. This receptor was identified in a man in his late teens or twenties in good health. Some clones in this sample may be carry-over from other donors' samples. The chain carries TRBV5-6 and TRBJ2-1; a possible D gene is TRBD2 (5 bases). CDR3 loop: CASSLGTYYNEQFF. The CDR3 DNA reads as TGTGCCAGCAGCTTGGGGACTTACTACAATGAGCAGTTCTTC.